This T cell receptor beta chain was documented in a study of blood T cell repertoires in COVID-19. Germline V lookup: CDR1 SGHRS, CDR2 YFSETQ. This CDR3 has 13 residues. Trimming pared 3 bases from V and 6 bases from J, leaving 13 bases between. Sequencing used immunoSEQ multiplex PCR; TCRdb keeps in-frame clones, though not all of them. The sample holds roughly 110,000 clones; roughly 91% are singletons and the top ten take approximately 19%. This receptor was obtained from a human donor with acute or convalescent COVID-19. The donor label of this sample is uncertain. V usage is TRBV5-1 and J usage is TRBJ2-7; weak D call: TRBD1 (7 bases). The sample was peripheral blood. CDR3: CASSSPGGSEQYF. The CDR3 nucleotides read TGCGCCAGCAGCTCCCCAGGGGGGTCCGAGCAGTACTTC.